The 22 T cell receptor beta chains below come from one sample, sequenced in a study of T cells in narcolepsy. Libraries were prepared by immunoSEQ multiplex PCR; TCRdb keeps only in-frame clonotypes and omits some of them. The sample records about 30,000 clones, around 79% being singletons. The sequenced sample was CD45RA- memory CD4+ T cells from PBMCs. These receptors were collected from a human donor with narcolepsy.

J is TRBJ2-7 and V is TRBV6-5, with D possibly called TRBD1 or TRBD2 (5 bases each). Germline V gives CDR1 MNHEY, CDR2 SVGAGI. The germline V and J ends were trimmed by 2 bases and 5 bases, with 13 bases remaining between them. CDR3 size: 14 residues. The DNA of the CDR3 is TGTGCCAGCAGTTACAATGGAAGGGACGACGAGCAGTACTTC. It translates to CASSYNGRDDEQYF.

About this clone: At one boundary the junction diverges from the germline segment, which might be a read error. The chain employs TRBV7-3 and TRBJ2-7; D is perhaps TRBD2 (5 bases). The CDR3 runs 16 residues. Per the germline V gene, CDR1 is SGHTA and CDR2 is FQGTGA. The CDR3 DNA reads TGTGCCGGCAGCTTAGGGTCCGTGAGGGAAGGCTACGAGCAGTACTTC. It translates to CAGSLGSVREGYEQYF.

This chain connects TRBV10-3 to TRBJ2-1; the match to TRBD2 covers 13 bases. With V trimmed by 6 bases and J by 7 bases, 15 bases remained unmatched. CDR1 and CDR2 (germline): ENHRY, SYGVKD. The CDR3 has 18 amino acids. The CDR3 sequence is CAIRGLAGVSGSKNEQFF. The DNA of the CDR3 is TGTGCCATCAGAGGACTAGCGGGAGTTTCTGGCTCGAAAAATGAGCAGTTCTTC.

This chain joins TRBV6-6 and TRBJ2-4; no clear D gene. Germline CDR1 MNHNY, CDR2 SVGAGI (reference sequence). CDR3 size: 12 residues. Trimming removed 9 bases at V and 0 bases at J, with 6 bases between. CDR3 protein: CASGVAKNIQYF. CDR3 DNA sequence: TGTGCCAGTGGGGTAGCCAAAAACATTCAGTACTTC.

CDR3 loop: CASSLEIGTQAYEQYF. The DNA of the CDR3 is TGTGCCAGCAGCTTAGAAATTGGGACACAAGCCTACGAGCAGTACTTC. The V and J genes are TRBV11-2 and TRBJ2-7, with D perhaps TRBD1 (6 bases). The V gene lost 0 bases and the J gene lost 2 bases, with 14 bases spanning the gap. The CDR3 totals 16 residues. The V gene's germline CDR1 is SGHAT and CDR2 FQNNGV.

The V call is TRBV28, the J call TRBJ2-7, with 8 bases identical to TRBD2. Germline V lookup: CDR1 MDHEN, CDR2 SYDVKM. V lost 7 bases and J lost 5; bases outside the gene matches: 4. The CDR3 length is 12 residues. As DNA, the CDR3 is TGTGCCAGCATTCGGGAGGGGGACGAGCAGTACTTC. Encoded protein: CASIREGDEQYF. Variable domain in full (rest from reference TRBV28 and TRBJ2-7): DVKVTQSSRYLVKRTGEKVFLECVQDMDHENMFWYRQDPGLGLRLIYFSYDVKMKEKGDIPEGYSVSREKKERFSLILESASTNQTSMYLCASIREGDEQYFGPGTRLTVT.

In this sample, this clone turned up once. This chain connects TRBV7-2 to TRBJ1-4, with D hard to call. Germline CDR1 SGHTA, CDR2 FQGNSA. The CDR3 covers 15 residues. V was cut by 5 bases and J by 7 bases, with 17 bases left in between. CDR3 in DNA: TGTGCCAGCAGCGCCGGACCGGGGTCGGGTGAAAAACTGTTTTTT. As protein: CASSAGPGSGEKLFF.

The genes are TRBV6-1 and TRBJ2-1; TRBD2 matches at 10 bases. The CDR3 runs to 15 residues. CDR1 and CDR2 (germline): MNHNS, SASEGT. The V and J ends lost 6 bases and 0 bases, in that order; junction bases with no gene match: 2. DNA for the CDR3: TGTGCCAGCAGGGCTAGCGGGAGCTCCTACAATGAGCAGTTCTTC. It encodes CASRASGSSYNEQFF.

The CDR3 DNA reads TGCAGCGTTGCGGGGGAGTACGAGCAGTACTTC. It translates to CSVAGEYEQYF. The V call is TRBV29-1, the J call TRBJ2-7, with D possibly being TRBD2 (6 bases). CDR1 and CDR2 from the germline V gene are SQVTM and ANQGSEA. V dropped 4 bases and J dropped 4 bases, with 8 bases sitting between them. CDR3 size: 11 residues.

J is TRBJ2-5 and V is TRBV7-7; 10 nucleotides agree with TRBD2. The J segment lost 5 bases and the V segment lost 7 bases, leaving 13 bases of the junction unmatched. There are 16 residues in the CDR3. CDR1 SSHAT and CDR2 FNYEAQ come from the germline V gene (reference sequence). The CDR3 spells CASKRLAGEPGETQYF. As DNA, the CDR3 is TGTGCCAGCAAGAGGCTAGCGGGAGAACCGGGGGAGACCCAGTACTTC. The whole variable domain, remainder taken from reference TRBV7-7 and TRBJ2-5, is GAGVSQSPRYKVTKRGQDVTLRCDPISSHATLYWYQQALGQGPEFLTYFNYEAQPDKSGLPSDRFSAERPEGSISTLTIQRTEQRDSAMYRCASKRLAGEPGETQYFGPGTRLLVL.

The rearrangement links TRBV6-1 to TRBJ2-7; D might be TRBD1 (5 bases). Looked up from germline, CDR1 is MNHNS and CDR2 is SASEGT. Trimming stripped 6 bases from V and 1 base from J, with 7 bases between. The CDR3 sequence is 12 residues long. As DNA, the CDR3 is TGTGCCAGCAGCAGACAGTCCTACGAGCAGTACTTC. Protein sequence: CASSRQSYEQYF.

The CDR3, as DNA: TGTGCCAGCAGCCGTAGGGGCGGGACTAGGTTTTACTTC. Translation: CASSRRGGTRFYF. The chain links TRBV7-9 to TRBJ2-7; TRBD2 aligns across 8 bases. This CDR3 has 13 amino acids. V lost 5 bases to trimming and J lost 13 bases; unmatched junction nucleotides: 13. CDR1 is SEHNR, CDR2 FQNEAQ, per germline (reference sequence).

The DNA of the CDR3 is TGTGCCAGCAGCTTTTTTGGGAGCGGCTACAATGAGCAGTTCTTC. This translates into CASSFFGSGYNEQFF. The chain recombines TRBV11-1 with TRBJ2-1; D might be TRBD2 (5 bases). Germline assignment: CDR1 SGHAT and CDR2 FQDESV (reference sequence). The V and J ends lost 3 bases and 3 bases respectively, with 12 bases between them. This CDR3 spans 15 amino acids.

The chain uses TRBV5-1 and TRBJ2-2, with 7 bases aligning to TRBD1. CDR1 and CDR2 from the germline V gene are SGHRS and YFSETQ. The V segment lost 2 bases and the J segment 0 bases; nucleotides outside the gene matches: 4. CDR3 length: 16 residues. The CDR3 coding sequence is TGCGCCAGCAGCTTAGAAGGACAGGCGAACACCGGGGAGCTGTTTTTT. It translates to CASSLEGQANTGELFF.

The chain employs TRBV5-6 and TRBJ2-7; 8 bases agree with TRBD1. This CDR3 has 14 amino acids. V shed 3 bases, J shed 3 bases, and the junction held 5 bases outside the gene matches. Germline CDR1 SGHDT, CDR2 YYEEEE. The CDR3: CASSSTGVDYEQYF. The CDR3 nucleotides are TGTGCCAGCAGCTCGACAGGGGTTGACTACGAGCAGTACTTC.

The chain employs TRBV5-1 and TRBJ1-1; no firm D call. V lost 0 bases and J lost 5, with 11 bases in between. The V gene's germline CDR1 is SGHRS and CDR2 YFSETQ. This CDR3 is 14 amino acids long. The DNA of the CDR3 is TGCGCCAGCAGCTTGGGGGCTCAAGCGACTGAAGCTTTCTTT. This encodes CASSLGAQATEAFF.

DNA for the CDR3: TGTGCCAGCAGCCGCAGGGGAGGGGGCCAAGAGACCCAGTACTTC. As protein: CASSRRGGGQETQYF. V and J are TRBV5-5 and TRBJ2-5; tentatively, D is TRBD2 (7 bases). The CDR3 has 15 amino acids. V was pared by 4 bases and J by 1 base, with 14 bases between. Germline loops: CDR1 SGHKS, CDR2 YYEKEE (reference sequence).

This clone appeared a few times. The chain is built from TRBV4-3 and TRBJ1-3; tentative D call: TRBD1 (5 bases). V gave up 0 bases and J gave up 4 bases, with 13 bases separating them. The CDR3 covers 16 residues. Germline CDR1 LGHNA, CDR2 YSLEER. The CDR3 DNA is TGCGCCAGCAGCCAAGATTTATCAGGGTGGGGAAACACCATATATTTT. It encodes CASSQDLSGWGNTIYF.

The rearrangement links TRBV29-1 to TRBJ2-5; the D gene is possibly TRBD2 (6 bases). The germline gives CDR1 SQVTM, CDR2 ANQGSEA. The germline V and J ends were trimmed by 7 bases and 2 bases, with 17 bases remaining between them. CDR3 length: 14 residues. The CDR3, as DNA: TGCAGCGCACGAACTAGCTTTGTACAAGAGACCCAGTACTTC. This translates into CSARTSFVQETQYF.

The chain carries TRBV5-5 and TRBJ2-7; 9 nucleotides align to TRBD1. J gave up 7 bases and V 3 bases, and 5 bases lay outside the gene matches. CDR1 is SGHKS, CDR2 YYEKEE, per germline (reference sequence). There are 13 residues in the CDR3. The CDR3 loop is CASSWGQGGEQYF. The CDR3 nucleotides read TGTGCCAGCAGCTGGGGACAGGGAGGGGAGCAGTACTTC.

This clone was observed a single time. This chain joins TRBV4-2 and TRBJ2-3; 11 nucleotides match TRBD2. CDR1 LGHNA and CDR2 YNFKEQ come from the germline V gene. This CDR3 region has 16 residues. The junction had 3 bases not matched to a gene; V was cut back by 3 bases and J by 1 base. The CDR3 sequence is CASSQTTSGGTDTQYF. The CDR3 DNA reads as TGTGCCAGCAGCCAGACGACTAGCGGGGGCACAGATACGCAGTATTTT.

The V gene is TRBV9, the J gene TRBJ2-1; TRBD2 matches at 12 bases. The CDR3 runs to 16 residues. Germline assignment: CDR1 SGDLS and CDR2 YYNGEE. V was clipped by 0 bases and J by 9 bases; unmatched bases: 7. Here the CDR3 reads CASSVGLAGGSGEQFF. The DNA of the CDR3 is TGTGCCAGCAGCGTAGGGCTAGCGGGAGGGAGCGGTGAGCAGTTCTTC.